This T cell receptor beta chain was captured by sequencing in a study of T cell responses to AZD1222 COVID-19 vaccine. Looked up from germline, CDR1 is LGHNA and CDR2 is YNFKEQ. V lost 5 bases and J 4 bases, leaving 11 bases between the germline ends. The CDR3 runs 13 residues. Study-wide results and caveats: The CD4 TCRs associated with vaccination extended across spike and predominated at 160-218 and 743-854.

Only in-frame clones appear in the TCRdb table, and some are missing; sequencing was by immunoSEQ multiplex PCR. This table holds 140,000 to 150,000 clones, around nine tenths found once. This clone was counted a single time. No antigen is known for it. V and J are TRBV4-2 and TRBJ2-5; D unresolved. This specimen consisted of peripheral blood, obtained on day 0 of MenACWY control vaccination. The source of this sequence is an adult in good health. The CDR3 loop is CASSVGSPETQYF. In DNA form, the CDR3 reads TGTGCCAGCAGCGTCGGTAGTCCAGAGACCCAGTACTTC.